What follows are 29 T cell receptor beta chains derived from one specimen sequenced in a study of T-cell reconstitution after alpha-beta-depleted transplantation in children (dated by TCRdb to the mid-2010s). To prepare the library, PCR was applied. Instrument used: Illumina HiSeq 2500. Molecular barcoding was employed in the preparation of TCR libraries, with unique molecular identifiers being used to normalize TCRbeta repertoire quantification. The public reads were run again by TCRdb, first through fastp at Q25 and then through MiXCR, and only productive beta chains were kept. When rows share a CDR3 protein, they turn into one entry using the most common DNA and genes. Across this sample there are about 610,000 distinct CDR3 sequences, with approximately 10% seen only once. Less than 5% of the sample comes from the top ten. The starting material was PBMCs from the stem cell graft donor, obtained from the stem cell graft. These TCRs come from a human donor who donated a stem cell graft to a child with acute myeloid leukemia.

The CDR3: CAWRPAGDVRGDNEQFF. The CDR3 coding sequence is TGTGCCTGGAGACCAGCGGGAGATGTCCGGGGGGACAATGAGCAGTTCTTC. The chain recombines TRBV30 with TRBJ2-1, with 8 bases that match TRBD2. With V trimmed by 3 bases and J by 5 bases, 15 bases remained unmatched. Per germline, CDR1 GTSNPN and CDR2 SVGIG (reference sequence). The CDR3 runs to 17 residues.

This clonotype has a handful of counts. The chain uses TRBV7-9 and TRBJ1-1; D not certain. This CDR3 has 14 amino acids. V lost 1 base and J 6 bases, leaving 12 bases between the germline ends. CDR1 SEHNR and CDR2 FQNEAQ come from the germline V gene (reference sequence). The CDR3 loop is CASSLVGVRAEAFF. CDR3 nucleotides: TGTGCCAGCAGCTTAGTAGGAGTCCGTGCTGAAGCTTTCTTT. Drawing the rest from reference TRBV7-9 and TRBJ1-1, the complete variable domain is DTGVSQNPRHKITKRGQNVTFRCDPISEHNRLYWYRQTLGQGPEFLTYFQNEAQLEKSRLLSDRFSAERPKGSFSTLEIQRTEQGDSAMYLCASSLVGVRAEAFFGQGTRLTVV.

This chain links TRBV2 with TRBJ1-1; no reliable D call. Trimming left V 8 bases short and J 11 bases short, with 12 bases between. CDR1 and CDR2 from the germline V gene are SNHLY and FYNNEI. The CDR3 contains 10 residues. CDR3 nucleotides: TGTGCCAGCCGGCAGATATCGGCTTTCTTT. Its protein is CASRQISAFF. Full variable domain (missing parts from reference TRBV2 and TRBJ1-1): EPEVTQTPSHQVTQMGQEVILRCVPISNHLYFYWYRQILGQKVEFLVSFYNNEISEKSEIFDDQFSVERPDGSNFTLKIRSTKLEDSAMYFCASRQISAFFGQGTRLTVV.

The rearrangement uses TRBV12-3 or TRBV12-4 and TRBJ2-1; D remains unclear. The V and J ends lost 7 bases and 5 bases respectively, with 12 bases between them. The CDR3 is 13 residues long. As DNA, the CDR3 is TGTGCCAGCAACTACCGAGTCGACAATGAGCAGTTCTTC. The encoded protein is CASNYRVDNEQFF.

The V call is TRBV12-3 or TRBV12-4, the J call TRBJ2-2, with D tentatively TRBD1 (6 bases). V lost 6 bases to trimming and J lost 0 bases, with 14 bases between them. The CDR3 contains 16 residues. The chain's CDR3 is CASRPLQGSNTGELFF. The CDR3 coding sequence is TGTGCCAGCAGACCACTACAGGGCTCGAACACCGGGGAGCTGTTTTTT.

V gene TRBV12-3 or TRBV12-4 combines with J gene TRBJ1-4, with D possibly matching TRBD1 (6 bases). With 7 bases removed from V and 4 bases from J, the gap between germline ends came to 13 bases. The CDR3 totals 14 residues. Here the CDR3 DNA reads TGTGCCAGCACCGGGGGCGCGAATAATGAAAAACTGTTTTTT. Amino acid sequence: CASTGGANNEKLFF.

In its sample, this clonotype was seen many times. This chain uses TRBV20-1 with TRBJ2-3, with D possibly TRBD1 on 5 matching bases. The CDR3 extends over 14 amino acids. Germline CDR1 DFQATT, CDR2 SNEGSKA (reference sequence). V lost 3 bases and J 2 bases, leaving 12 bases between the germline ends. CDR3 bases: TGCAGTGCTAGGCGACAGCCCTTCACAGATACGCAGTATTTT. Protein sequence: CSARRQPFTDTQYF.

This clonotype appeared a few times. The chain joins TRBV29-1 to TRBJ2-7, with D perhaps matching TRBD2 (6 bases). Trimming shortened V by 7 bases and J by 4 bases, and 23 bases separated the two germline ends. The CDR3 is made up of 15 amino acids. Germline V lookup: CDR1 SQVTM, CDR2 ANQGSEA. The CDR3 region has the DNA TGCAGCGCCCGGGAGAGCCCCGTGGGGAGTTACGAGCAGTACTTC. It codes for CSARESPVGSYEQYF.

This clonotype was counted many times. The chain employs TRBV20-1 and TRBJ2-5; D is unclear. This CDR3 is 14 amino acids long. From germline, CDR1 is DFQATT and CDR2 SNEGSKA (reference sequence). V lost 0 bases and J 5 bases, leaving 13 bases between the germline ends. The CDR3 protein is CSARDPQIYETQYF. DNA for the CDR3: TGCAGTGCTAGAGATCCTCAGATCTATGAGACCCAGTACTTC.

The chain couples TRBV19 to TRBJ2-1, with 7 bases fitting TRBD1. The CDR3 loop spans 15 amino acids. The ends lost 4 bases at V and 5 bases at J; junction bases unmatched: 8. Germline V gene data show CDR1 as LNHDA and CDR2 as SQIVND (reference sequence). CDR3 nucleotides: TGTGCCAGTAGTAAAGGGGGCTTGGGGAACAATGAGCAGTTCTTC. Translated: CASSKGGLGNNEQFF.

This clonotype was recorded many times. The chain recombines TRBV28 with TRBJ1-1, with D hard to call. With 7 bases removed from V and 11 bases from J, the gap between germline ends came to 20 bases. CDR3 size: 13 residues. Germline V gene data show CDR1 as MDHEN and CDR2 as SYDVKM. In DNA form, the CDR3 reads TGTGCCAGCAACTCCGGGTCGCCCTTTTTGGCTTTCTTT. Translated, it gives CASNSGSPFLAFF.

The V gene is TRBV11-2, the J gene TRBJ2-3, with a possible D match to TRBD2 (6 bases). Trimming took 1 base from V and 5 from J, leaving 22 bases between them. Germline V gene sequence: CDR1 SGHAT, CDR2 FQNNGV. This CDR3 comprises 18 residues. As DNA, the CDR3 is TGTGCCAGCAGCTTAGGGAGGGCGGGCCGGGATCGAGAAGATACGCAGTATTTT. Amino acid sequence: CASSLGRAGRDREDTQYF.

This clonotype occurred a few times. V gene TRBV7-3 combines with J gene TRBJ2-1; 8 nucleotides line up with TRBD1. The CDR3 spans 15 residues. CDR1 and CDR2 (germline): SGHTA, FQGTGA. Trimming cost V 5 bases and J 0 bases; bases outside gene matches: 3. CDR3 protein: CASSRGQGSYNEQFF. DNA of the CDR3: TGTGCCAGCAGCCGTGGACAGGGCTCCTACAATGAGCAGTTCTTC.

This clonotype was picked up many times. This chain uses TRBV12-3 or TRBV12-4 with TRBJ2-7, with 9 nucleotides matching TRBD1. The ends lost 6 bases at V and 3 bases at J; junction bases unmatched: 9. The CDR3 runs 15 residues. As DNA, the CDR3 is TGTGCCAGCAGGGGGTTTGACAGGGGGGGCTACGAGCAGTACTTC. Its protein product is CASRGFDRGGYEQYF.

This chain connects TRBV7-8 to TRBJ2-4; the match to TRBD1 covers 10 bases. V shed 3 bases, J shed 5 bases, and the junction held 1 base outside the gene matches. The CDR3 is made up of 14 amino acids. Germline V gene lookup returns CDR1 SGHVS and CDR2 FQNEAQ. The CDR3 region is CASSFGTGENIQYF. The DNA of the CDR3 is TGTGCCAGCAGCTTCGGGACAGGGGAAAACATTCAGTACTTC.

This clonotype was detected ten times or more. This chain uses TRBV11-2 with TRBJ2-5; unclear D gene. V was trimmed by 1 base and J by 5 bases, leaving 11 bases between them. Germline values: CDR1 SGHAT, CDR2 FQNNGV. CDR3 length: 14 residues. The CDR3 region has the DNA TGTGCCAGCAGCTTAGGTTCGATAATGGAGACCCAGTACTTC. It encodes CASSLGSIMETQYF.

This clonotype has just a few counts. The DNA for the CDR3 is TGTGCCAGCAGCCTTCATCTCATACCACAGGGCCCTAGCACAGATACGCAGTATTTT. It specifies CASSLHLIPQGPSTDTQYF. J is TRBJ2-3 and V is TRBV16, with D perhaps TRBD1 (6 bases). Germline assignment: CDR1 KGHSY and CDR2 FQNENV. Trimming pared 4 bases from V and 0 bases from J, leaving 23 bases between. This CDR3 is 19 amino acids long.

The V and J genes are TRBV2 and TRBJ2-7; D not resolved. The CDR3 spans 14 residues. Germline assignment: CDR1 SNHLY and CDR2 FYNNEI. V was cut by 6 bases and J by 7 bases, with 19 bases left in between. The CDR3 DNA is TGTGCCAGCAGACCTGACCCGGGTAACGGGGAGCAGTACTTC. Protein product: CASRPDPGNGEQYF.

In its sample, this clonotype was seen many times. The rearrangement uses TRBV30 and TRBJ1-1, with TRBD1 matching over 7 bases. Germline loops: CDR1 GTSNPN, CDR2 SVGIG (reference sequence). The CDR3 is 14 residues long. After removal of 2 bases from V and 3 bases from J, the junction contained 6 bases not matched to a gene. The CDR3 protein is CAWSRDRRDTEAFF. The CDR3 nucleotides are TGTGCCTGGAGTCGGGACAGACGGGACACTGAAGCTTTCTTT.

V usage is TRBV7-2 and J usage is TRBJ2-2, with D possibly matching TRBD1 (5 bases). CDR1 is SGHTA and CDR2 is FQGNSA in the germline V gene. The CDR3 is 14 residues long. V lost 8 bases to trimming and J lost 1 base, with 11 bases between them. This chain's CDR3 is CASSRGVNTGELFF. CDR3 in DNA: TGTGCCAGCTCTAGGGGCGTGAACACCGGGGAGCTGTTTTTT. The whole variable domain, filled in from reference TRBV7-2 and TRBJ2-2, reads GAGVSQSPSNKVTEKGKDVELRCDPISGHTALYWYRQSLGQGLEFLIYFQGNSAPDKSGLPSDRFSAERTGGSVSTLTIQRTQQEDSAVYLCASSRGVNTGELFFGEGSRLTVL.

The chain couples TRBV30 to TRBJ1-3; no firm D call. CDR1 is GTSNPN and CDR2 is SVGIG in the germline V gene (reference sequence). The CDR3 extends over 8 amino acids. CDR3: CVQLPIYF. The CDR3 coding sequence is TGTGTTCAACTCCCCATATATTTT.

The chain joins TRBV7-9 to TRBJ2-7; the D gene is possibly TRBD2 (6 bases). Per germline, CDR1 SEHNR and CDR2 FQNEAQ (reference sequence). The V end lost 4 bases, the J end lost 6 bases, and 19 bases lay between the germline ends. The CDR3 has 15 amino acids. CDR3 amino acids: CASSSYSGPKVEQYF. For the CDR3, the DNA is TGTGCCAGCAGCTCGTATAGCGGCCCCAAGGTCGAGCAGTACTTC.

In this sample, this clonotype turned up a few times. This chain links TRBV6-2 or TRBV6-3 with TRBJ1-1, with 7 bases matching TRBD1. This CDR3 spans 15 amino acids. The V and J ends lost 0 bases and 4 bases, in that order; junction bases with no gene match: 5. From germline, CDR1 is MNHEY and CDR2 SVGEGT. The CDR3 nucleotides read TGTGCCAGCAGTTACTCGAGACAGGGTTCCACTGAAGCTTTCTTT. This codes for CASSYSRQGSTEAFF.

The gene calls are TRBV20-1 and TRBJ2-5, with 10 bases fitting TRBD2. There are 13 residues in the CDR3. V lost 5 bases and J lost 8; bases outside the gene matches: 8. Per germline, CDR1 DFQATT and CDR2 SNEGSKA (reference sequence). The DNA for the CDR3 is TGCAGTGCTCCGATAACTAGCGGGAATACCCAGTACTTC. This codes for CSAPITSGNTQYF.

V usage is TRBV15 and J usage is TRBJ2-7; tentative D call: TRBD2 (7 bases). This CDR3 region has 16 residues. Germline V gene lookup returns CDR1 LNHNV and CDR2 YYDKDF (reference sequence). Trimming removed 1 base at V and 0 bases at J, with 13 bases between. The CDR3 DNA follows: TGTGCCACCAGCAGAGGAGGGGGAGGGACCTCCTACGAGCAGTACTTC. As protein: CATSRGGGGTSYEQYF.

The chain is built from TRBV28 and TRBJ2-2, with 14 positions matching TRBD2. This CDR3 is 21 amino acids long. Germline CDR1 reads MDHEN; CDR2 reads SYDVKM. V trimming: 1 base; J trimming: 0 bases; junction bases outside the gene matches: 10. DNA for the CDR3: TGTGCCAGCAGTTTATACCCTCCCCGGACTAGCGGGAGGCCGAACACCGGGGAGCTGTTTTTT. Its translation: CASSLYPPRTSGRPNTGELFF. Full variable domain (rest looked up from reference TRBV28 and TRBJ2-2): DVKVTQSSRYLVKRTGEKVFLECVQDMDHENMFWYRQDPGLGLRLIYFSYDVKMKEKGDIPEGYSVSREKKERFSLILESASTNQTSMYLCASSLYPPRTSGRPNTGELFFGEGSRLTVL.

This clonotype came up many times. The chain links TRBV6-2 or TRBV6-3 to TRBJ2-2, with 7 bases lining up with TRBD2. This CDR3 region has 14 residues. CDR1 MNHEY and CDR2 SVGEGT come from the germline V gene. Germline trimming cut 5 bases from V and 2 bases from J; bases unmatched to any gene: 2. CDR3 in amino acids: CASSRDYNTGELFF. CDR3 coding DNA: TGTGCCAGCAGTCGGGACTACAACACCGGGGAGCTGTTTTTT.

The V call is TRBV5-1, the J call TRBJ2-3; 11 bases agree with TRBD2. The CDR3 consists of 16 residues. The ends lost 3 bases at V and 2 bases at J; junction bases unmatched: 5. Per the germline V gene, CDR1 is SGHRS and CDR2 is YFSETQ. The CDR3 bases are TGCGCCAGCAGCTCCGGGACTAGCGGTTACACAGATACGCAGTATTTT. Its protein is CASSSGTSGYTDTQYF.

This chain joins TRBV18 and TRBJ2-1; 9 bases match TRBD2. Germline CDR1 is KGHSH and CDR2 is LQKENI. This CDR3 has 16 residues. J gave up 7 bases and V 6 bases, and 13 bases lay outside the gene matches. The CDR3 sequence: CASSPGTSWGVNEQFF. CDR3 in DNA: TGTGCCAGCTCCCCCGGGACTAGCTGGGGGGTGAATGAGCAGTTCTTC.